The 12 T cell receptor beta chains below come from one sample, sequenced in a study of cytomegalovirus exposure and HLA in healthy donors. The PCR made use of 60 Vbeta and 13 Jbeta primers. Data came from immunoSEQ multiplex PCR; TCRdb stores just in-frame clones and leaves some out. The sample shows some 150,000 clones, 70% to 80% of them seen only once. Specimen: PBMCs. These receptors were collected from a man in his forties in good health and CMV-seronegative.

This clone came up once. A read error may produce the germline difference seen at one junction end. V gene TRBV7-7 combines with J gene TRBJ2-5, with TRBD1 as a possible D gene (6 bases). The CDR3 spans 13 residues. Germline CDR1 SSHAT, CDR2 FNYEAQ (reference sequence). CDR3 DNA: TGTGCTAGCAGTCTCATGGGGGCGGAGACCCAGTACTTC. This encodes CASSLMGAETQYF.

DNA of the CDR3: TGTGCCAGCAGTGTCTCTAGCGGGGGGGCCGATACGCAGTATTTT. Translating gives CASSVSSGGADTQYF. The chain joins TRBV6-4 to TRBJ2-3, with 12 bases lining up with TRBD2. CDR3 size: 15 residues. V trimming: 4 bases; J trimming: 6 bases; junction bases outside the gene matches: 5. The germline CDR1 and CDR2 sequences are MRHNA and SNTAGT.

The chain is built from TRBV5-1 and TRBJ2-6, with TRBD2 as a possible D gene (5 bases). Germline lookup yields CDR1 SGHRS and CDR2 YFSETQ. V was cut by 4 bases and J by 2 bases, with 7 bases left in between. The CDR3 has 14 amino acids. CDR3 sequence: CASSPGAGANVLTF. The CDR3 DNA sequence: TGCGCCAGCAGCCCCGGGGCTGGGGCCAACGTCCTGACTTTC.

Worth noting for this clone: Germline and junction disagree at one end, which may indicate a read error. This sequence joins TRBV7-3 and TRBJ2-1; possibly TRBD2 for D (7 bases). The CDR3 spans 14 residues. Germline CDR1 SGHTA, CDR2 FQGTGA. As DNA, the CDR3 is TGTTCCAGCAGCTTAGAACAGGGAGGGAATGAGCAGTTCTTC. Translation gives CSSSLEQGGNEQFF.

The rearrangement uses TRBV4-2 and TRBJ2-7, with TRBD2 matching 10 bases. V lost 5 bases and J lost 2; bases outside the gene matches: 6. This CDR3 has 15 amino acids. Germline V gene sequence: CDR1 LGHNA, CDR2 YNFKEQ. The CDR3 coding sequence is TGTGCCAGCAGCAAGGGGACTAGCGCCACCTACGAGCAGTACTTC. As protein: CASSKGTSATYEQYF.

This sequence joins TRBV30 and TRBJ1-6, with D possibly being TRBD1 (6 bases). Germline V gene lookup returns CDR1 GTSNPN and CDR2 SVGIG (reference sequence). CDR3 size: 15 residues. V was trimmed by 3 bases and J by 9 bases, leaving 18 bases between them. The CDR3 DNA follows: TGTGCCTGGAGAGAACCGGGACATTTCTTTTCACCCCTCCACTTT. It is translated as CAWREPGHFFSPLHF.

The V call is TRBV28, the J call TRBJ2-2, with 11 nucleotides matching TRBD2. Germline V gene lookup returns CDR1 MDHEN and CDR2 SYDVKM. J was trimmed by 0 bases and V by 11 bases; bases with no gene match: 8. The CDR3 contains 16 residues. CDR3 amino acids: CAGGLAGGPNTGELFF. CDR3 in DNA: TGTGCCGGCGGGCTAGCGGGAGGACCGAACACCGGGGAGCTGTTTTTT. Full variable domain (rest looked up from reference TRBV28 and TRBJ2-2): DVKVTQSSRYLVKRTGEKVFLECVQDMDHENMFWYRQDPGLGLRLIYFSYDVKMKEKGDIPEGYSVSREKKERFSLILESASTNQTSMYLCAGGLAGGPNTGELFFGEGSRLTVL.

The chain joins TRBV6-5 to TRBJ2-7; 10 bases match TRBD1. The length of the CDR3 is 15 residues. The germline gives CDR1 MNHEY, CDR2 SVGAGI. After removal of 0 bases from V and 3 bases from J, the junction contained 2 bases not matched to a gene. In nucleotides, the CDR3 is TGTGCCAGCAGTTACTCCCGGGACAGGGGCTACGAGCAGTACTTC. Protein sequence: CASSYSRDRGYEQYF.

The V and J genes are TRBV10-2 and TRBJ2-7; TRBD1 is a possible D gene (6 bases). The CDR3 length is 13 residues. The germline gives CDR1 WSHSY, CDR2 SAAADI. The V end was cut by 6 bases, the J end by 7 bases, with 16 bases between. CDR3 coding DNA: TGCGCCAGCAGGACAGGCGCCCTCGGGGAGCAGTACTTC. It codes for CASRTGALGEQYF.

This clone came up once. This CDR3 reads CASSDVSTGRDTQYF. CDR3 coding DNA: TGTGCCAGCAGTGATGTCTCGACAGGTCGAGATACGCAGTATTTT. V and J are TRBV2 and TRBJ2-3; maybe TRBD1 (6 bases). V lost 3 bases and J lost 5, with 15 bases in between. In germline, CDR1 is SNHLY, CDR2 FYNNEI. The CDR3 extends over 15 amino acids. Full variable domain (outside the CDR3, taken from reference TRBV2 and TRBJ2-3): EPEVTQTPSHQVTQMGQEVILRCVPISNHLYFYWYRQILGQKVEFLVSFYNNEISEKSEIFDDQFSVERPDGSNFTLKIRSTKLEDSAMYFCASSDVSTGRDTQYFGPGTRLTVL.

This clone appeared once. The CDR3 sequence: CASSLDGATNEKLFF. The CDR3, as DNA: TGTGCCAGCAGCTTAGACGGAGCAACTAATGAAAAACTGTTTTTT. The V call is TRBV11-2, the J call TRBJ1-4; D gene uncertain. V gave up 0 bases and J gave up 0 bases, with 5 bases separating them. Germline V gene lookup returns CDR1 SGHAT and CDR2 FQNNGV. This CDR3 comprises 15 residues. Full variable domain (remainder filled in from reference TRBV11-2 and TRBJ1-4): EAGVAQSPRYKIIEKRQSVAFWCNPISGHATLYWYQQILGQGPKLLIQFQNNGVVDDSQLPKDRFSAERLKGVDSTLKIQPAKLEDSAVYLCASSLDGATNEKLFFGSGTQLSVL.

V and J are TRBV6-6 and TRBJ1-1, with TRBD1 as a possible D gene (5 bases). With 7 bases removed from V and 3 bases from J, the gap between germline ends came to 15 bases. The CDR3 is made up of 14 amino acids. Germline V gene sequence: CDR1 MNHNY, CDR2 SVGAGI (reference sequence). The CDR3 protein is CASTPWGGDTEAFF. As DNA, the CDR3 is TGTGCCAGCACTCCCTGGGGGGGGGACACTGAAGCTTTCTTT.